At least ten counts were recorded for the clone carrying this TCR beta chain. The antigen remains unidentified. cDNA synthesis was performed by 5'RACE with 10-nucleotide random UMIs. The authors obtained over 170 million TCR-beta sequences from 15-18 subjects per sequencing run. One entry per CDR3 protein, called by TCRdb with MiXCR from the 5' RACE reads. Of some 77,000 distinct CDR3 sequences in the sample, about 9.4% were seen once. This CDR3 contains 14 residues. Trimming cost V 6 bases and J 6 bases; bases outside gene matches: 9. Germline CDR1 is MNHEY and CDR2 is SVGEGT. This sample is drawn from a study of neurological immune-mediated disorders. Healthy control participants comprised blood bank volunteers in Maryland, USA. Study results and caveats: In HTLV-1-associated myelopathy, TCR clonal expansion was greatest, and in multiple sclerosis it was least, below healthy controls.

V and J are TRBV6-2 or TRBV6-3 and TRBJ1-1, with TRBD1 matching 8 bases. Sample: PBMCs. The receptor's source is a man aged 45-65 years in good health. The CDR3 nucleotides read TGTGCCAGCAGCCGCGGGACAGGTGATTCTGAAGCTTTCTTT. Its protein product is CASSRGTGDSEAFF.